The rows below give T cell receptor beta chains drawn from one sample of a study of cytomegalovirus exposure and HLA in healthy donors. TCRdb keeps only in-frame clones here, not all; method: immunoSEQ multiplex PCR. The data hold 250,000 to 350,000 clones, with 75% to 90% observed a single time. The material sequenced was PBMCs. These receptors originate from a man between 40 and 49 years old in good health and CMV-seropositive. Each CDR3 is given with its conserved first and last residue. A D gene is named only where the DNA matches it firmly. Some rows have no size entry. The others give once, few or many, or a class for an expanded clone.

size | D | J | V | CDR3 | DNA
. | . | TRBJ1-4 | TRBV7-9 | CSSSLESATNEKLFF | TGTTCCAGCAGCTTAGAGAGTGCAACTAATGAAAAACTGTTTTTT
once | TRBD2 | TRBJ2-1 | TRBV15 | CATSSGRNSYNEQFF | TGTGCCACCAGTAGCGGGAGGAACTCCTACAATGAGCAGTTCTTC
. | . | TRBJ1-1 | TRBV27 | CASSLQGLYTEAFF | TGTGCCAGCAGTTTACAGGGGTTGTACACTGAAGCTTTCTTT
. | . | TRBJ2-2 | TRBV5-4 | CASTYRESTGELFF | TGTGCCAGCACCTACAGGGAATCCACCGGGGAGCTGTTTTTT
. | . | TRBJ2-7 | TRBV7-9 | CASSFPPGHQTYEQYF | TGTGCCAGCAGCTTTCCGCCGGGACACCAAACCTACGAGCAGTACTTC
. | . | TRBJ2-1 | TRBV7-8 | CASSLVVAANNEQFF | TGTGCCAGCAGCTTAGTGGTAGCGGCCAACAATGAGCAGTTCTTC
. | . | TRBJ2-7 | TRBV4-2 | CASRPTEFRNEQYF | TGTGCCAGCAGACCTACAGAGTTTAGGAACGAGCAGTACTTC
. | . | TRBJ1-5 | TRBV28 | CASSLSQPQHF | TGTGCCAGCAGTTTGAGTCAGCCCCAGCATTTT
once | . | TRBJ2-3 | TRBV9 | CASSVTPPDTQYF | TGTGCCAGCAGCGTAACACCCCCAGATACGCAGTATTTT
. | TRBD1 | TRBJ1-5 | TRBV27 | CASSSSGQGGSNQPQHF | TGTGCCAGCAGTTCATCGGGACAGGGAGGAAGCAATCAGCCCCAGCATTTT
. | TRBD1 | TRBJ1-1 | TRBV7-3 | CASRAGGETEAFF | TGTGCCAGCAGGGCAGGGGGAGAGACTGAAGCTTTCTTT
. | TRBD2 | TRBJ2-7 | TRBV7-9 | CASSPFPLSGKHSREQYF | TGTGCCAGCAGCCCCTTCCCCTTAAGCGGGAAACATTCGAGGGAGCAGTACTTC
. | TRBD1 | TRBJ1-1 | TRBV11-2 | CASSLGQTRDRLNTEAFF | TGTGCCAGCAGCTTAGGTCAAACGAGGGACAGGTTGAACACTGAAGCTTTCTTT
once | TRBD1 | TRBJ1-5 | TRBV2 | CASTRQGKQPQHF | TGTGCCAGCACAAGACAGGGGAAGCAGCCCCAGCATTTT
. | . | TRBJ2-1 | TRBV29-1 | CSVDFRNSYNEQFF | TGCAGCGTTGATTTCAGGAACTCCTACAATGAGCAGTTCTTC
. | TRBD1 | TRBJ2-3 | TRBV9 | CASRGQSTDTQYF | TGTGCCAGCAGGGGACAGAGCACAGATACGCAGTATTTT